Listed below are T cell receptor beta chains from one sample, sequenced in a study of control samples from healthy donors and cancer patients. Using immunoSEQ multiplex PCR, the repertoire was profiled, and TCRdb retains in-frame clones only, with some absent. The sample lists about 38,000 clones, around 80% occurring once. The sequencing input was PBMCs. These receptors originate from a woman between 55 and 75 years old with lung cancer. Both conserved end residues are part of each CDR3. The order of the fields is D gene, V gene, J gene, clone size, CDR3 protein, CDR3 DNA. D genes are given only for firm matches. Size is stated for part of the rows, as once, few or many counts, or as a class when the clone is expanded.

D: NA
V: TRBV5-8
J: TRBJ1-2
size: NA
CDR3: CASSLQGRGGYTF
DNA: TGTGCCAGCAGCTTGCAGGGCCGTGGTGGCTACACCTTC

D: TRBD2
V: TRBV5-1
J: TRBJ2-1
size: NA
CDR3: CASNGGSIPLQFF
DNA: TGCGCCAGCAATGGCGGGAGTATCCCCTTACAGTTCTTC

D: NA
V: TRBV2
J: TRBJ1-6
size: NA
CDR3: CASSGLLDSPLHF
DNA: TGTGCCAGCAGTGGCCTCTTAGATTCACCCCTCCACTTT

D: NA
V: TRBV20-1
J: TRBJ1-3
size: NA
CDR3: CSRLGRNTIYF
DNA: TGCAGTCGCCTCGGGAGAAACACCATATATTTT

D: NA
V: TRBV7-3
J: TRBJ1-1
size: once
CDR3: CASSSQGTETEAFF
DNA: TGTGCCAGCAGCTCACAGGGAACGGAAACTGAAGCTTTCTTT

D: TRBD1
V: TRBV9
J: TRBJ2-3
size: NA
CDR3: CASSLTGASTDTQYF
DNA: TGTGCCAGCAGCTTAACAGGGGCCAGCACAGATACGCAGTATTTT

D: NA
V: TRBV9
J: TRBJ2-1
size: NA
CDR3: CASSVDNEQFF
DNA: TGTGCCAGCAGCGTGGACAATGAGCAGTTCTTC

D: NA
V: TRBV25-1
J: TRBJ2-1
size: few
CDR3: CASSEELPGEQFF
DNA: TGTGCCAGCAGTGAAGAGCTGCCAGGCGAGCAGTTCTTC

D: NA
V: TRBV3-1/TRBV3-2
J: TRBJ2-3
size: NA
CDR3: CASSQGFESDTQYF
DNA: TGTGCCAGCAGCCAAGGATTCGAGTCGGATACGCAGTATTTT

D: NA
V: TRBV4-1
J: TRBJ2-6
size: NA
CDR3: CASSQRFPGTGANVLTF
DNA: TGCGCCAGCAGCCAAAGATTTCCGGGGACTGGGGCCAACGTCCTGACTTTC

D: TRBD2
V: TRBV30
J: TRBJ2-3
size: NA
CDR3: CAWALGETSSTDTQYF
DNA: TGTGCCTGGGCGTTAGGGGAGACTAGCAGCACAGATACGCAGTATTTT

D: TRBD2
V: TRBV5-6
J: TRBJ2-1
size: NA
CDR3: CASSLRLAASSYNEQFF
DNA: TGTGCCAGCAGCTTGAGGCTAGCGGCGAGCTCCTACAATGAGCAGTTCTTC

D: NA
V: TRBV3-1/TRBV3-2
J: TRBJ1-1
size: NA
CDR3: CASSHFNTGNTEAFF
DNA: TGTGCCAGCAGCCATTTCAATACAGGGAACACTGAAGCTTTCTTT

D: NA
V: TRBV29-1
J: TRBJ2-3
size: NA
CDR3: CSVDEGFPQYF
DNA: TGCAGCGTTGATGAGGGGTTTCCGCAGTATTTT

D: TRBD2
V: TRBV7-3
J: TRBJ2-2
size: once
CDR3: CASSKLASTGELFF
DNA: TGTGCCAGCAGCAAACTAGCGTCTACCGGGGAGCTGTTTTTT

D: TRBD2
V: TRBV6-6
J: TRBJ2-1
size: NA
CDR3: CASRSQILAGNEQFF
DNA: TGTGCCAGCAGGTCTCAAATTCTAGCGGGAAATGAGCAGTTCTTC

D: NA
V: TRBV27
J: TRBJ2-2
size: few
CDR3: CASSFAANTGELFF
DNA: TGTGCCAGCAGTTTCGCCGCGAACACCGGGGAGCTGTTTTTT

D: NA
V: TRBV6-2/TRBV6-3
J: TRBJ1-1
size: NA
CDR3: CASSYRDYNEAFF
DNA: TGTGCCAGCAGTTACAGGGATTACAATGAAGCTTTCTTT

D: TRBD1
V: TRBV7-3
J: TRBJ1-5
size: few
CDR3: CASSAGRDRVNQPQHF
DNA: TGTGCCAGCAGCGCAGGACGCGACAGGGTCAATCAGCCCCAGCATTTT